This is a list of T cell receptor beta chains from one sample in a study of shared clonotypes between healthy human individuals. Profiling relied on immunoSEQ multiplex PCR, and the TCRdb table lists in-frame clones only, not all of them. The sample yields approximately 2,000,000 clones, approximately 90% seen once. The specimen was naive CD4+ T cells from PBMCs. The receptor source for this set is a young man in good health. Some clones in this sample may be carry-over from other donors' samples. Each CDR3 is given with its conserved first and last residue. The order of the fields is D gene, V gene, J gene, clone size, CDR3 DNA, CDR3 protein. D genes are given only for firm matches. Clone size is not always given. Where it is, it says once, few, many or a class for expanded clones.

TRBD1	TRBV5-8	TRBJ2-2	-	TGTGCCAGCATATCCCACAGGGGGCCCGGGGAGCTGTTTTTT	CASISHRGPGELFF
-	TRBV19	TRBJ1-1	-	TGTGCCAGCCACCCGACAGTCTGGTCTTCTGAAGCTTTCTTT	CASHPTVWSSEAFF
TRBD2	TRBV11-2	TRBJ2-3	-	TGTGCCACCGGACTAGCGGGCACAGATACGCAGTATTTT	CATGLAGTDTQYF
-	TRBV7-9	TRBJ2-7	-	TGTGCCAGCAGCCACTTACAGGGCCACGAGCAGTACTTC	CASSHLQGHEQYF
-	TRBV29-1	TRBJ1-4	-	TGCAGCGTTGATTCCGGGACACCCCAGGGGCTGTTTTTT	CSVDSGTPQGLFF
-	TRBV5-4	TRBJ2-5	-	TGTGCCAGCAGCCAAGGGTACCAAGAGACCCAGTACTTC	CASSQGYQETQYF
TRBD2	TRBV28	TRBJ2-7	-	TGTGCCAGCAGTCTGGGACTAGCGGGTGAGCAGTACTTC	CASSLGLAGEQYF
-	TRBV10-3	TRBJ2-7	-	TGTGCCATCAATAGTCCGGGACTCCCGAACTCCTACGAGCAGTACTTC	CAINSPGLPNSYEQYF
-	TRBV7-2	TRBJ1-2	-	TGTGCCAGCAGCTCGACAGGAACATACGGCTACACCTTC	CASSSTGTYGYTF
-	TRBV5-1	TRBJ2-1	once	TGCGCCAGCAGCTTGAGTGTGGCAGGCTACAATGAGCAGTTCTTC	CASSLSVAGYNEQFF
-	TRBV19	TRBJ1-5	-	TGTGCCAGTAGTATAGAGGGATGGGGGGGCAATCAGCCCCAGCATTTT	CASSIEGWGGNQPQHF
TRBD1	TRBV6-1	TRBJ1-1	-	TGTGCCAGCAGTGACGACAGGGGGGGAACTGAAGCTTTCTTT	CASSDDRGGTEAFF
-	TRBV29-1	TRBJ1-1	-	TGCAGCGTCGGGCATTACACTGAAGCTTTCTTT	CSVGHYTEAFF
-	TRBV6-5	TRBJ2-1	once	TGTGCCAGCAGTTACGCTTATAGCTCCTACAATGAGCAGTTCTTC	CASSYAYSSYNEQFF
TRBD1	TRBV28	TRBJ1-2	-	TGTGCCAGCAGTGCCTCCGGGACAGGGGGTTCAAGGGGCTACACCTTC	CASSASGTGGSRGYTF
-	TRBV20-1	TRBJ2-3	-	TGCAGTGCTAGTGGAGCAGATACGCAGTATTTT	CSASGADTQYF
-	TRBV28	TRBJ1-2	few	TGTGCCAGCAGTTTAGGAACGTTTGGCTACACCTTC	CASSLGTFGYTF
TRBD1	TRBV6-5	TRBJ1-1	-	TGTGCCAGCACCCGGACAGGGGGGACTGAAGCTTTCTTT	CASTRTGGTEAFF
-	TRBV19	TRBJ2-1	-	TGTGCCAGTAGTGCAAATGGGGGTACTGAGCAGTTCTTC	CASSANGGTEQFF
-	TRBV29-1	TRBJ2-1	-	TGCAGCGTTGATCGAGACACCTTCTATTACAATGAGCAGTTCTTC	CSVDRDTFYYNEQFF
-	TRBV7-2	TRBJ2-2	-	TGTGCCAGCAGCTTAGGGGGGTTCACCGGGGAGCTGTTTTTT	CASSLGGFTGELFF
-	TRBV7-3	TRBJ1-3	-	TGTGCCAGCAGCCTCGGGGTTGGAAACACCATATATTTT	CASSLGVGNTIYF
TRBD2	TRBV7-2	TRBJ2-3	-	TGTGCCAGCAGCTTAGGGGTAGCGGGCAGAGAGAAGTATTTT	CASSLGVAGREKYF
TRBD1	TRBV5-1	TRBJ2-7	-	TGCGCCAGCAGCTTGGGGACAGGGGTATACGAGCAGTACTTC	CASSLGTGVYEQYF
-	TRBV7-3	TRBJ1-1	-	TGTGCCAGCAGCTATCGAGGGGAAGCTGAAGCTTTCTTT	CASSYRGEAEAFF
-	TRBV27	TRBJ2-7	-	TGTGCCAGCAGTCCGTCGGAGACCAGCTCCTACGAGCAGTACTTC	CASSPSETSSYEQYF
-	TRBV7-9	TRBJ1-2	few	TGTGCCAGCAGCTCCCTTCATGGCTACACCTTC	CASSSLHGYTF
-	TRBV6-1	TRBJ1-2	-	TGTGCCAGCAGTGAATATAACTATGGCTACACCTTC	CASSEYNYGYTF
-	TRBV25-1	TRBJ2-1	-	TGTGCCAGCAGTGACTCCCCCCGAGCGGAAACCTACAATGAGCAGTTCTTC	CASSDSPRAETYNEQFF
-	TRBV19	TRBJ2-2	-	TGTGCCAGTAGTATGCGCCTTGGCGGGGCGAACACCGGGGAGCTGTTTTTT	CASSMRLGGANTGELFF
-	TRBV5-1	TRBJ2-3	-	TGCGCCAGCAGGCTGACGGGAGGCACAGATACGCAGTATTTT	CASRLTGGTDTQYF
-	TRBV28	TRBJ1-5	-	TGTGCCAGCAGTTTGGCGACGGTACCAAACAATCAGCCCCAGCATTTT	CASSLATVPNNQPQHF
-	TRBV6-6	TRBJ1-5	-	TGTGCCAGCAGTAAGCCCCAGCATTTT	CASSKPQHF
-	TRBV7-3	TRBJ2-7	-	TGTGCCAGCAGCTTAAGAGGTGACGGGTTCTACGAGCAGTACTTC	CASSLRGDGFYEQYF
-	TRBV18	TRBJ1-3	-	TGTGCCAGCTCACCAACTGTAGTGGGGTCTGGAAACACCATATATTTT	CASSPTVVGSGNTIYF
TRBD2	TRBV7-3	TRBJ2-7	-	TGTGCCAGCAGCTTAGGCATTAGCGGGAACTACGAGCAGTACTTC	CASSLGISGNYEQYF
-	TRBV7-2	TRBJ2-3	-	TGTGCCAGCAGCCCGGGGGTGATCACAGATACGCAGTATTTT	CASSPGVITDTQYF
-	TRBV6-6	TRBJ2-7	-	TGTGCCAGCAAACGCCGGGACAAGCCCTACGAGCAGTACTTC	CASKRRDKPYEQYF
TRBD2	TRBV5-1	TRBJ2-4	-	TGCGCCAGCAGCTTCGGGCCTAGCGGGGCCAAAAACATTCAGTACTTC	CASSFGPSGAKNIQYF
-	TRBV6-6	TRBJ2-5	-	TGTGCCAGCAGGCACGCGGGGCAAGAGACCCAGTACTTC	CASRHAGQETQYF
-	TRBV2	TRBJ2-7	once	TGTGCCAGCAGTGAATCCTCCAGTGCTTCCTACGAGCAGTACTTC	CASSESSSASYEQYF
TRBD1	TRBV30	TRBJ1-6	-	TGTGCCTGGAGGCTAGGACAGGGCAATTCACCCCTCCACTTT	CAWRLGQGNSPLHF
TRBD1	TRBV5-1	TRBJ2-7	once	TGCGCCAGCAGCTCTAGGCCTATAGGGACAGGGGTACGGTACTACGAGCAGTACTTC	CASSSRPIGTGVRYYEQYF
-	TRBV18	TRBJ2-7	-	TGTGCCAGCTCACCAGGCGGGGACAGTACGAAGCAGTACTTC	CASSPGGDSTKQYF
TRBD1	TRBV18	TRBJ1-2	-	TGTGCCAGCTCACCTATCGGACAGGGAGTCTCCTTCGGTGACTATGGCTACACCTTC	CASSPIGQGVSFGDYGYTF
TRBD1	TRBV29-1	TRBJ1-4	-	TGCAGCGTTGCGCGGGACAGCGGGGAAAAACTGTTTTTT	CSVARDSGEKLFF
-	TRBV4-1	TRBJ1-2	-	TGCGCCAGCAGCCAAGACGGAAGCTATGGCTACACCTTC	CASSQDGSYGYTF
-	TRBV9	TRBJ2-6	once	TGTGCCAGCAGCCGTGATGGACGGAGCTCTGGGGCCAACGTCCTGACTTTC	CASSRDGRSSGANVLTF